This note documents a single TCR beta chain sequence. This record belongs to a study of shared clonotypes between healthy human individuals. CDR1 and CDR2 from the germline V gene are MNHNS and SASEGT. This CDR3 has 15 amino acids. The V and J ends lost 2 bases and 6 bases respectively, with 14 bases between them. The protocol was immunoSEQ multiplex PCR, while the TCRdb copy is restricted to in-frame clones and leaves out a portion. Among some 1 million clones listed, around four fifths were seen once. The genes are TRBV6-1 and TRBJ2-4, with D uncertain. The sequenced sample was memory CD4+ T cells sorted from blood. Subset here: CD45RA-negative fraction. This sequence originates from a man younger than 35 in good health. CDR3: CASSESARERNIQYF. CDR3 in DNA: TGTGCCAGCAGTGAATCGGCTCGCGAACGAAACATTCAGTACTTC.